This T cell receptor beta chain was captured in a study of T-cell reconstitution after alpha-beta-depleted transplantation in children. General observations from the study: A year had passed since transplant, and T-cell counts and diversity by then came mostly from newly produced T cells. Approximately two months post-transplant, alpha-beta T cells reportedly originated from several hundred expanded graft clones. Some patients' high day-60 TCRbeta diversity was traced to surviving recipient T cells and thymic progenitors.

The TCRbeta library was prepared with unique molecular identifiers. Using its own MiXCR run on the PCR reads, TCRdb lists one record per CDR3 protein. The sample has roughly 50,000 distinct CDR3 sequences, about 40% seen once. In the case of this clonotype: Its antigen remains unknown.

The TCR originated in a male patient between 5 and 17 years old who had a stem cell transplant for acute lymphoblastic leukemia, so the T cells may come from the graft donor. Here the sequenced sample was PBMCs, mostly from graft donor cells, taken 360 days after TCRalphabeta/CD19-depleted stem cell transplant.

CDR3 in amino acids: CASSSGTGVTGELFF. CDR3 nucleotide sequence: TGCGCCAGCAGCTCCGGGACAGGGGTCACCGGGGAGCTGTTTTTT. The chain uses TRBV5-1 and TRBJ2-2, with 10 bases aligning to TRBD1. Trimming took 3 bases from V and 4 from J; bases not matched to a gene: 3. The germline V gene has CDR1 SGHRS and CDR2 YFSETQ. This CDR3 is 15 amino acids long.